One sample yielded the 13 T cell receptor beta chains listed below, sequenced in a study of tumor-infiltrating lymphocytes in primary liver carcinoma. Out of unsorted whole blood came the blood RNA, and germline DNA was extracted as well. The researchers produced TCR beta cDNA from about 510 ng total RNA with a constant-region primer. Libraries for TCR beta were built through three nested multiplex PCR rounds, which together made up a slightly modified ARM-PCR procedure. With TRBV1-TRBV30 forward primers and a C-beta reverse primer, the first two PCR rounds were run for approximately 9 cycles each. From the multiplex PCR reads, TCRdb called clonotypes with MiXCR, one entry per CDR3 protein. The top ten clones hold over 15% of a sample with 250,000 to 350,000 distinct CDR3 sequences, 58% of them seen once. The specimen sequenced was peripheral blood. The receptors stem from a woman in her twenties or thirties with primary liver carcinoma and hepatitis B virus infection.

In the case of this clonotype: One end of the junction fails to match germline, which may point to a read error. The gene calls are TRBV11-2 and TRBJ2-1; D might be TRBD1 (6 bases). Germline V lookup: CDR1 SGHAT, CDR2 FQNNGV. CDR3 size: 16 residues. The CDR3 DNA follows: TGTGCCAGCAGCTTTAGGGGGTTTGGCGCCGTGAATGAGCAGGTCTTC. It is translated as CASSFRGFGAVNEQVF.

This clonotype was observed once. The chain recombines TRBV5-1 with TRBJ2-5, with D tentatively TRBD1 or TRBD2 (5 bases each). V was trimmed by 1 base and J by 7 bases, leaving 17 bases between them. Germline CDR1 reads SGHRS; CDR2 reads YFSETQ. The CDR3 spans 15 residues. This chain's CDR3 is CASSLSPGTSWTQYF. The CDR3 DNA reads as TGCGCCAGCAGCTTGTCACCTGGGACCTCATGGACCCAGTACTTC.

This clonotype was counted a few times. The rearrangement links TRBV5-6 to TRBJ2-3; D is perhaps TRBD1 or TRBD2 (5 bases each). Trimming pared 4 bases from V and 0 bases from J, leaving 18 bases between. The CDR3 has 17 amino acids. Germline CDR1 and CDR2: SGHDT and YYEEEE. The CDR3 loop reads CASSPAGPGPSTDTQYF. The CDR3 coding sequence is TGTGCCAGCAGCCCGGCCGGTCCGGGACCCAGCACAGATACGCAGTATTTT. The whole variable domain, remainder taken from reference TRBV5-6 and TRBJ2-3, is DAGVTQSPTHLIKTRGQQVTLRCSPKSGHDTVSWYQQALGQGPQFIFQYYEEEERQRGNFPDRFSGHQFPNYSSELNVNALLLGDSALYLCASSPAGPGPSTDTQYFGPGTRLTVL.

The rearrangement uses TRBV7-9 and TRBJ2-5, with TRBD1 matching over 8 bases. The germline gives CDR1 SEHNR, CDR2 FQNEAQ (reference sequence). There are 13 residues in the CDR3. J lost 5 bases, V lost 3 bases, and 2 bases had no gene match. The CDR3 DNA follows: TGTGCCAGCAGCTTGGACAGGGCGGAGACCCAGTACTTC. Amino acids: CASSLDRAETQYF.

The chain joins TRBV7-9 to TRBJ2-5, with D possibly matching TRBD2 (6 bases). Trimming stripped 3 bases from V and 5 bases from J, with 13 bases between. Looked up from germline, CDR1 is SEHNR and CDR2 is FQNEAQ (reference sequence). This CDR3 is 14 amino acids long. CDR3 residues: CASSFFPSDETQYF. DNA of the CDR3: TGTGCCAGCAGCTTTTTTCCTAGCGATGAGACCCAGTACTTC.

The chain is built from TRBV7-8 and TRBJ2-7; a possible D gene is TRBD2 (6 bases). Looked up from germline, CDR1 is SGHVS and CDR2 is FQNEAQ. This CDR3 comprises 15 residues. V lost 4 bases, J lost 1 base, and 14 bases lay in between. The DNA of the CDR3 is TGTGCCAGCAGCTCCACCGGAGGGAGGTCCTACGAGCAGTACTTC. It encodes CASSSTGGRSYEQYF.

This clonotype showed up many times. This rearrangement joins TRBV11-2 to TRBJ2-1, with D unclear. Trimming removed 1 base at V and 0 bases at J, with 7 bases between. Germline V gene lookup returns CDR1 SGHAT and CDR2 FQNNGV. The CDR3 has 15 residues. CDR3 residues: CASSLGRSSYNEQFF. In DNA form, the CDR3 reads TGTGCCAGCAGCTTAGGACGAAGCTCCTACAATGAGCAGTTCTTC.

Worth noting for this clonotype: A much larger clone lies a single base off, so this may be a read error. V is TRBV12-3 or TRBV12-4 and J is TRBJ1-6, with D hard to call. This CDR3 spans 14 amino acids. As DNA, the CDR3 is TGTGCCAGCAATTTATTCGGGCCTAATTCACCCCTCCACTTT. Its protein product is CASNLFGPNSPLHF.

On this clonotype itself: Just one base apart from a much larger clone, this may be a read error. No conserved phenylalanine or tryptophan is present at the end of the CDR3, so a read error is the likely explanation. The chain links TRBV29-1 to TRBJ2-7; D may be TRBD2 (7 bases). Deletions cut 3 bases from V and 8 bases from J, with 23 bases between. The CDR3 runs to 15 residues. Germline-derived CDR1 and CDR2 are SQVTM and ANQGSEA. CDR3 amino acids: CSVDGEGGRLAKQYI. The DNA of the CDR3 is TGCAGCGTTGACGGGGAGGGGGGCAGACTTGCTAAGCAGTACATC.

This clonotype was recorded many times. The chain links TRBV6-5 to TRBJ2-7; 10 bases align to TRBD2. J gave up 5 bases and V 5 bases, and 6 bases lay outside the gene matches. The CDR3 totals 14 residues. Germline CDR1 is MNHEY and CDR2 is SVGAGI. CDR3 region: CASSRLAGFNEQYF. CDR3 coding DNA: TGTGCCAGCAGTCGACTAGCGGGTTTCAACGAGCAGTACTTC.

Note on this clonotype: This may be a read error: a much more frequent sequence differs by one nucleotide. This chain joins TRBV4-1 and TRBJ2-7; D is undetermined. The CDR3 totals 14 residues. Trimming shortened V by 4 bases and J by 2 bases, and 12 bases separated the two germline ends. Germline-derived CDR1 and CDR2 are MGHRA and YSYEKL. The CDR3 nucleotides read TGCGCCAGCAGCCCAGACTGGGGTGCCTACGAGCAGTACTTC. Translation gives CASSPDWGAYEQYF.

This clonotype was recorded only once. This clone may be a read error of a much larger clone one base away. V and J are TRBV6-5 and TRBJ1-6; 7 nucleotides align to TRBD1. The CDR3 spans 15 residues. The germline V gene has CDR1 MNHEY and CDR2 SVGAGI. The CDR3 loop is CASSATGTYSSPLHF. The CDR3 DNA reads TGTGCCAGCAGTGCGACAGGGACCTATAGTTCACCCCTCCACTTT.

Notes on this clonotype: A read error is possible here, since a much larger clone lies one base away. The chain is built from TRBV4-1 and TRBJ2-1, with 9 bases that match TRBD2. J gave up 8 bases and V 4 bases, and 15 bases lay outside the gene matches. Germline CDR1 reads MGHRA; CDR2 reads YSYEKL. The CDR3 is 17 residues long. In DNA, the CDR3 is TGCGCCAGCAGCCGAGGGGGGCTAGCGGGATTGTACGATGAGCAGTTCTTC. Translation gives CASSRGGLAGLYDEQFF.